This T cell receptor beta chain was recovered during a study of CD8+ T cells in alopecia areata (dated by TCRdb to about 2018). General notes on the study: The treated patients, all with moderate-to-severe alopecia areata, were enrolled in an open-label pilot trial of oral tofacitinib given at 5 to 10 mg twice daily. In treated patients, disease severity was measured using the SALT score, which gives the percentage of scalp surface area affected. To study T cell clonal expansion in alopecia areata, the researchers applied high-throughput TCRbeta sequencing to both the C3H/HeJ mouse model and human patients. Scalp tissue and sorted CD4+ and CD8+ peripheral blood T cells from patchy and totalis/universalis alopecia areata patients and from healthy controls were covered by human TCRbeta sequencing. Patients stayed on tofacitinib for 6 to 18 months and then had 6 months of follow-up off drug so that delayed response and recurrence could be assessed. Amplification of TCRbeta CDR3 regions was done by immunoSEQ multiplex PCR using 35 Vbeta forward primers and 13 Jbeta reverse primers. RNA came from the PAXgene miRNA kit for fixed scalp, the miRNeasy kit for PBMCs, and the RNeasy kit for mouse skin. Patients on tofacitinib were biopsied at baseline and after 4 and 24 weeks of treatment, and several of the patients also had a later scalp biopsy. Scalp clonality was compared across normal scalp (n=4), patchy alopecia areata scalp (n=8), and alopecia totalis/universalis scalp (n=8). Study-wide findings and limitations: Because the treated cohort was small and included a single nonresponder, larger studies are needed to assess links between baseline CD8+ expansion and response. Many expanded lesional clones were found to persist in scalp and blood during tofacitinib treatment, and relapse after treatment cessation may be partly explained by this persistence. Compared with mice, TCR sequences shared between patients were less clear, possibly partly because of HLA diversity across the patient population. Higher clonality and more expanded CD8+ clones were observed in lesional scalp than in normal scalp, particularly in alopecia totalis/universalis, a finding suggestive of antigenic drive. Scalp clonality and the number of expanded CD8+ clones among the top 100 scalp clones were significantly decreased by tofacitinib. Unlike mouse skin, which is dominated by gammadelta T cells, normal human skin has resident alphabeta T cells that are also sequenced, and this complicates analysis of the scalp TCR repertoire.

In the paper's terms, the time point label means: about 25 weeks on oral tofacitinib. The sample's treatment or condition label is to be understood as: oral pan-JAK inhibitor, 5-10 mg twice daily. Lesional scalp punch biopsies and peripheral blood were collected from alopecia areata patients. PBMCs were isolated by density centrifugation and stained for CD3, CD4 and CD8, after which CD4+ and CD8+ T cells were sorted on a FACSAria. This clone was counted between two and nine times. Its antigen is unknown. One base away there is no much larger clone; base qualities are not given. Library method: the immunoSEQ multiplex PCR assay. For TCR sequencing, RNA was extracted from every sample and reverse transcribed into cDNA to serve as template. SuperScript III was used for first-strand cDNA synthesis, primed with a 2:1 mix of oligo-dT and random hexamers. A synthetic immune receptor repertoire was used to assess amplification bias, and residual bias was removed computationally. On the study's bioinformatics: Raw reads were preprocessed to remove errors, and CDR3 was defined according to IMGT conventions as the region from the conserved cysteine to phenylalanine. Clonality was computed as 1 minus the Shannon entropy, with the entropy normalized by log2 of the number of productive unique TCRs. Whether each scalp clone was CD4 or CD8 was inferred by checking scalp TCRbeta sequences against the CD4 and CD8 repertoires from sorted blood. The source is immuneACCESS, and TCRdb retained only in-frame sequences with V and J called. Part of the clones is not carried over; for the studies checked, unresolved V genes explain less than half of this, and the remainder is unexplained. V, J and clone size are those of that table, while D and trimming were read from the DNA. The sample yields roughly 200,000 clones; about three fifths were counted once. The top ten clones comprise roughly 12% of the sample.

A distance of 17 bases separates the germline ends of V and J, which lose 4 bases and 0 bases respectively. From a lookup of the germline V gene, CDR1 and CDR2 are SGHRS and YFSETQ. Its CDR3 holds 17 amino acids, cysteine through phenylalanine. Of all the DNA, just the CDR3 is kept, 51 bases in frame from base 1. The rearrangement joined TRBV5-1 to TRBJ2-1; no D gene is confidently identified. The sequence came from a human donor with alopecia areata. Sample: CD8+ T cells sorted from blood, taken at week 24, from a patient treated with tofacitinib. The nucleotides read TGCGCCAGCAGCCGTATGTTCCTGGTCCGCTCCTACAATGAGCAGTTCTTC. This codes for CASSRMFLVRSYNEQFF. Outside the CDR3, residues come from the reference TRBV5-1 and TRBJ2-1 proteins, so the full variable domain is: KAGVTQTPRYLIKTRGQQVTLSCSPISGHRSVSWYQQTPGQGLQFLFEYFSETQRNKGNFPGRFSGRQFSNSRSEMNVSTLELGDSALYLCASSRMFLVRSYNEQFFGPGTRLTVL.